Listed below are T cell receptor beta chains from one sample, sequenced in a study of control samples from healthy donors and cancer patients. Clones were read by immunoSEQ multiplex PCR, and TCRdb kept only the in-frame ones, dropping some. Of roughly 120,000 clones in the sample, about 87% were seen once. Sequenced input: blood. The receptors were gathered from a man aged 30 to 45 in good health. The conserved cysteine and the conserved F or W are not part of the CDR3 here. The D gene is left open where the match is weak. Clone size is given for some rows only: seen once, a few or many times, or a class if the clone is expanded.

clone size: .; CDR3 length: 12; J gene: TRBJ1-1; D gene: TRBD1; V gene: TRBV5-1; CDR3 protein: ASSLVGGAAEAF
clone size: .; CDR3 length: 12; J gene: TRBJ2-5; D gene: .; V gene: TRBV6-1; CDR3 protein: ASSEFSRKETQY
clone size: .; CDR3 length: 14; J gene: TRBJ1-5; D gene: .; V gene: TRBV28; CDR3 protein: ASSLQAGAGNQPQH
clone size: .; CDR3 length: 13; J gene: TRBJ1-2; D gene: TRBD1; V gene: TRBV10-3; CDR3 protein: AISATGGGLDGYT
clone size: .; CDR3 length: 13; J gene: TRBJ2-5; D gene: TRBD2; V gene: TRBV7-7; CDR3 protein: ASSLNAAGGETQY
clone size: few; CDR3 length: 13; J gene: TRBJ2-1; D gene: .; V gene: TRBV7-2; CDR3 protein: ASSLVGGANNEQF
clone size: .; CDR3 length: 10; J gene: TRBJ2-7; D gene: .; V gene: TRBV25-1; CDR3 protein: ASSEVSYEQY
clone size: .; CDR3 length: 14; J gene: TRBJ1-4; D gene: .; V gene: TRBV24-1; CDR3 protein: ATSDSSGTLNEKLF
clone size: once; CDR3 length: 9; J gene: TRBJ1-2; D gene: .; V gene: TRBV2; CDR3 protein: ASSGEGGYT
clone size: .; CDR3 length: 13; J gene: TRBJ1-1; D gene: .; V gene: TRBV5-5; CDR3 protein: ASSLLPDLNTEAF
clone size: .; CDR3 length: 12; J gene: TRBJ2-5; D gene: TRBD2; V gene: TRBV5-1; CDR3 protein: ASSRTSGGETQY